This passage covers 24 T cell receptor delta chains from one sample sequenced in a study of gamma-delta T cells after stem cell transplantation. TCRdb re-processed the RT-PCR reads via CATT. The data contain over a thousand delta-chain clones, around 2% of them singletons. Sequenced: gamma-delta T cells. The receptors originated from a human donor. It is not recorded whose cells these are; they may come from a transplant donor.

The table lists this clone with a few counts. The protein held in TCRdb is that of a much larger clone and does not match this DNA's translation at residue 14, likely because of a read error; the protein shown is translated from the DNA. The rearrangement uses TRDV1 and TRDJ1, with 12 nucleotides matching TRDD3. V was pared by 1 base and J by 4 bases, with 13 bases of the junction left unmatched. The germline V gene encodes CDR1 TSWWSYY and CDR2 QGS. The CDR3 loop spans 19 amino acids. This chain's CDR3 is CALGEQRRWPGGYDDKLIF. DNA of the CDR3: TGTGCTCTTGGGGAACAGCGGAGGTGGCCTGGGGGATACGACGATAAACTCATCTTT.

V and J are TRDV2 and TRDJ1; 8 bases match TRDD3. The ends lost 3 bases at V and 0 bases at J; junction bases unmatched: 8. This CDR3 comprises 16 residues. CDR1 and CDR2 from the germline V gene are GEAIGNYY and EKD. CDR3 region: CACDRTGGPYTDKLIF. The CDR3 DNA reads TGTGCCTGTGACCGTACTGGGGGGCCGTACACCGATAAACTCATCTTT.

Points on this clone: The translation of this DNA and the TCRdb protein of a much larger clone differ at residue 4, probably owing to a read error; the protein shown here is translated from the DNA. The chain combines TRDV2 with TRDJ1, with 11 bases aligning to TRDD3. Germline V CDR1 and CDR2: GEAIGNYY, EKD. V was clipped by 5 bases and J by 1 base; unmatched bases: 23. This CDR3 spans 21 amino acids. CDR3 loop: CACGPLGPPMGDTRSTDKLIF. The CDR3 bases are TGTGCCTGTGGCCCCCTAGGTCCCCCAATGGGGGATACGCGGAGCACCGATAAACTCATCTTT.

This clone showed up just a few times. A single base is all that separates this from a far larger clone, so a read error is likely. Other DNA sequences in the same sample also yield this CDR3. CDR3 bases: TGTGCTCTTGGGGAACTATCGGATACGCGACTCAATGGGGTGTACACCGATAAACTCATCTTC. Translated, it gives CALGELSDTRLNGVYTDKLIF. The chain links TRDV1 to TRDJ1, with TRDD3 identical over 7 bases. The CDR3 spans 21 residues. CDR1 and CDR2 (germline): TSWWSYY, QGS.

A few counts support this clone. TCRdb attributes to this sequence the protein of a much larger clone, which differs from the DNA translation at residue 9; a read error is likely, and the protein displayed is translated from the DNA. The V gene is TRDV2, the J gene TRDJ1, with 11 bases aligning to TRDD3. The CDR3 runs 21 residues. Germline-derived CDR1 and CDR2 are GEAIGNYY and EKD. J was trimmed by 1 base and V by 3 bases; bases with no gene match: 21. In DNA, the CDR3 is TGTGCCTGTGACCCCCTAGGTCCCCTAATGGGGGATACGCGGAGCACCGATAAACTCATCTTT. Translation gives CACDPLGPLMGDTRSTDKLIF.

This clone has only a few counts. With a far larger clone one base away, a read error is the likely cause. The same CDR3 is also encoded by other DNA sequences in this sample. This sequence joins TRDV1 and TRDJ1; D may be TRDD3 (5 bases). The CDR3 extends over 18 amino acids. Trimming cost V 1 base and J 0 bases, with 18 bases left between them. Germline values: CDR1 TSWWSYY, CDR2 QGS. The CDR3 DNA reads as TGTGCTCTTGGGGAACCTCCGATACTAGGGGCTCACACCGATAAACTCATCTTT. Translating gives CALGEPPILGAHTDKLIF.

This clone occurred a few times. The likely explanation is a read error, given a far larger clone one base away. Other DNA sequences in the sample encode the same CDR3. The chain couples TRDV1 to TRDJ1; 12 bases line up with TRDD3. Germline V gives CDR1 TSWWSYY, CDR2 QGS. Trimming cost V 4 bases and J 4 bases; bases outside gene matches: 25. The CDR3 loop spans 22 amino acids. CDR3 nucleotide sequence: TGTGCTCTTGGGGGACCCAAAGGGCCCGGGCTGGGGGATACGCGAGAACGCGATAAACTCATCTTT. Translating it yields CALGGPKGPGLGDTRERDKLIF.

This clone turned up a few times. It is likely a read error: a sequence one base away is far more abundant. This specimen includes other DNA sequences encoding the same CDR3. The V gene is TRDV2, the J gene TRDJ1, with D perhaps matching TRDD3 (6 bases). In germline, CDR1 is GEAIGNYY, CDR2 EKD. This CDR3 has 18 residues. The CDR3 region has the DNA TGTGCCTGCGACAGCCTAAAGGGGGACGATTTTTACACCGATAAACTCATCTTT. Protein sequence: CACDSLKGDDFYTDKLIF.

This clone showed up just a few times. This likely traces to a read error, being one base from a far larger clone. Other DNA sequences from this sample encode an identical CDR3 as well. The chain recombines TRDV2 with TRDJ1; 8 bases are shared with TRDD3. CDR1 and CDR2 (germline): GEAIGNYY, EKD. V dropped 1 base and J dropped 4; count of bases not matched to a gene: 19. This CDR3 is 19 amino acids long. The CDR3 nucleotides are TGTGCCTGTGACACGAGCTTCACTGGGGGGTACGCGCACTTCGATAAACTCATCTTT. Its translation: CACDTSFTGGYAHFDKLIF.

This clone is medium-sized (0.01 to 0.1%) in the sample. Given a far larger clone just one base away, this is likely a sequencing read error. The V gene is TRDV2, the J gene TRDJ1, with D perhaps matching TRDD2 or TRDD3 (5 bases each). The CDR3 contains 18 residues. Germline V CDR1 and CDR2: GEAIGNYY, EKD. CDR3 coding DNA: TGTGCCTGTGGCACCGTCTCTTCCGGGGGGTTTTACACCGATAAACTCATCTTT. Its translation: CACGTVSSGGFYTDKLIF.

As concerns this clone: TCRdb's entry gives the protein of a much larger clone, which mismatches this DNA's translation at residue 7, likely from a read error; the protein reported here is translated from the DNA. The genes are TRDV2 and TRDJ1; D tentatively reads TRDD2 or TRDD3 (5 bases each). Deletions cut 1 base from V and 0 bases from J, with 38 bases between. This CDR3 region has 24 residues. The germline V gene encodes CDR1 GEAIGNYY and CDR2 EKD. The CDR3 sequence is CACDTVSGRDPNELVSTYTDKLIF. For the CDR3, the DNA is TGTGCCTGTGACACGGTATCGGGACGCGATCCTAATGAACTGGTCTCGACGTACACCGATAAACTCATCTTT.

In its sample, this clone ranks as medium-sized. One base separates it from a far larger clone, so it is likely a read error. V is TRDV2 and J is TRDJ1, with TRDD3 matching over 10 bases. CDR1 is GEAIGNYY and CDR2 is EKD in the germline V gene. This CDR3 comprises 17 residues. Written as DNA, the CDR3 is TGTGCCCGTGACACACTGGGGGATCCAGCGTACACCGATAAACTCATCTTT. It is translated as CARDTLGDPAYTDKLIF.

As regards this clone: A far larger clone is off by one base, so a read error is likely. Other DNA sequences within the sample encode an identical CDR3. The rearrangement links TRDV2 to TRDJ1; unclear D gene. The CDR3 contains 19 residues. CDR1 is GEAIGNYY and CDR2 is EKD in the germline V gene. CDR3 protein: CACDTVTNGVETYTDKLIF. The CDR3 DNA reads TGTGCCTGTGACACGGTAACGAATGGTGTGGAGACGTACACCGATAAGCTCATCTTT.

This clone has a handful of counts. The likely explanation is a read error, given a far larger clone one base away. Distinct nucleotide sequences in the sample also encode this CDR3. The rearrangement links TRDV1 to TRDJ1; the match to TRDD3 covers 8 bases. CDR1 TSWWSYY and CDR2 QGS come from the germline V gene. The CDR3 extends over 20 amino acids. The CDR3 region has the DNA TGTGCTCTTGGGGTCAGGGGACTCTGGGGGACGATCCGATCCACCGACAAACTCATCTTT. The encoded protein is CALGVRGLWGTIRSTDKLIF.

This clone appeared a few times. The amino acid sequence in TCRdb belongs to a much larger clone and departs from this DNA's translation at residue 15, likely a sequencing read error; the sequence shown is translated from the DNA. The chain has TRDV2 and TRDJ1; 10 bases map to TRDD3. The CDR3 contains 17 residues. Germline V CDR1 and CDR2: GEAIGNYY, EKD. CDR3 sequence reads: CACDTLGDPAYTDKFIF. Written as DNA, the CDR3 is TGTGCCTGTGACACACTGGGGGATCCAGCGTACACCGATAAATTCATCTTT.

This clone ranks as medium-sized (0.01 to 0.1%). A read error is likely here: a far larger clone is one base away. Distinct nucleotide sequences in the sample also encode this CDR3. V gene TRDV2 combines with J gene TRDJ1; no reliable D call. Germline CDR1 is GEAIGNYY and CDR2 is EKD. The CDR3 totals 15 residues. The V and J ends lost 7 bases and 4 bases respectively, with 21 bases between them. The CDR3 sequence is CACILVPGEDDKLIF. CDR3 DNA sequence: TGTGCCTGCATTCTTGTACCCGGCGAGGACGATAAACTCATCTTT.

This clone turned up a few times. A far larger clone is off by one base, so a read error is likely. At the DNA level, this CDR3 is encoded by other sequences in the same sample as well. J is TRDJ1 and V is TRDV2; TRDD3 matches 12 bases. Germline CDR1 GEAIGNYY, CDR2 EKD. CDR3 length: 21 residues. CDR3 loop: CACDTLTPTTGGYLYTDKLIF. The CDR3 nucleotides are TGTGCCTGCGACACTCTCACCCCAACTACTGGGGGATACCTTTACACCGATAAACTCATCTTT.

The sample holds a few counts of this clone. A far larger clone is one nucleotide away, so this likely arose from a read error. V is TRDV1 and J is TRDJ1; TRDD3 might be the D (5 bases). The CDR3 extends over 24 amino acids. CDR1 and CDR2 from the germline V gene are TSWWSYY and QGS. CDR3 coding DNA: TGTGCTCTTGGGGAACTAGGGACGGGACTCCCCGGCTGGCGCTGGGCACCGTACACCGGTAAACTCATCTTT. It codes for CALGELGTGLPGWRWAPYTGKLIF.

Judged by abundance, this clone is medium-sized. A single base is all that separates this from a far larger clone, so a read error is likely. The chain carries TRDV2 and TRDJ1, with TRDD3 as a possible D gene (5 bases). The CDR3 sequence is 14 residues long. Germline loops: CDR1 GEAIGNYY, CDR2 EKD. This CDR3 reads CARDTAGYTDKLIF. Here the CDR3 DNA reads TGTGCCCGTGACACCGCGGGATACACCGATAAACTCATCTTT.

On this clone: The TCRdb protein comes from a much larger clone and disagrees with this DNA's translation at residue 11, likely due to a read error; the protein given here is derived from the DNA. The J gene is TRDJ1, the V gene TRDV2; 9 nucleotides agree with TRDD3. This CDR3 region has 19 residues. Looked up from germline, CDR1 is GEAIGNYY and CDR2 is EKD. The trim removed 1 base at V and 0 bases at J, leaving 14 bases unmatched. The CDR3 region has the DNA TGTGCCTGTGACACTCGATTTGCTGGGGGATGCGGGGACACCGATAAACTCATCTTT. Translating it yields CACDTRFAGGCGDTDKLIF.

This clone has a handful of counts. Only one base separates this from a far larger clonotype, so it likely reflects a read error. This chain links TRDV2 with TRDJ1; 7 bases are shared with TRDD3. Trimming cost V 0 bases and J 0 bases; bases outside gene matches: 18. The CDR3 is 20 amino acids. The germline V gene has CDR1 GEAIGNYY and CDR2 EKD. DNA for the CDR3: TGTGCCTGTGACACCCCCCGTTCCTGGGGGGCCGAATTGTACACCGATAAACTCATCTTT. Its translation: CACDTPRSWGAELYTDKLIF.

About this clone itself: This likely traces to a read error, being one base from a far larger clone. The sample holds other DNA sequences that translate to the same CDR3. The chain employs TRDV2 and TRDJ1; D may be TRDD3 (6 bases). Germline V gene sequence: CDR1 GEAIGNYY, CDR2 EKD. The CDR3 is 16 residues long. CDR3 sequence: CACDHLGGPYTDKLIF. The CDR3 DNA reads TGTGCCTGTGACCATCTTGGGGGGCCGTACACAGATAAACTCATCTTT.

This clone was counted between two and nine times. The protein recorded in TCRdb matches a much larger clone and deviates from this DNA's translation at residue 8, suggesting a read error; the protein here is obtained by translating the DNA. J is TRDJ1 and V is TRDV2; D may be TRDD3 (5 bases). The germline CDR1 and CDR2 sequences are GEAIGNYY and EKD. Trimming left V 3 bases short and J 7 bases short, with 17 bases between. The CDR3 spans 14 residues. This chain's CDR3 is CACDQMGYIAKLIF. The CDR3 DNA is TGTGCCTGTGACCAAATGGGGTATATCGCTAAACTCATCTTT.

This clone was counted between two and nine times. It differs at one base from a far larger clone, so likely a read error. Other DNA sequences within the sample encode an identical CDR3. The gene calls are TRDV1 and TRDJ1; weak D call: TRDD3 (5 bases). V was pared by 3 bases and J by 0 bases, with 20 bases between. CDR1 is TSWWSYY and CDR2 is QGS in the germline V gene. This CDR3 has 18 residues. CDR3 region: CALGDSTKGGEYTDKLIF. CDR3 DNA sequence: TGTGCTCTTGGGGACAGCACCAAGGGCGGGGAGTACACCGATAAACTCATCTTT.